The 27 T cell receptor beta chains listed next were all sequenced from one sample in a study of control samples from healthy donors and cancer patients. The data were produced by immunoSEQ multiplex PCR, yet TCRdb's version contains in-frame clones alone and is incomplete. Found here are under 200,000 clones, about 94% of them singletons; the top ten hold around 15%. What was sequenced was PBMCs. These TCRs come from a man in his fifties or sixties with colorectal cancer.

In this sample, this clone turned up once. The V and J genes are TRBV7-9 and TRBJ2-3; TRBD1 agrees at 8 bases. V shed 5 bases, J shed 3 bases, and the junction held 10 bases outside the gene matches. CDR3 length: 16 amino acids. Per the germline V gene, CDR1 is SEHNR and CDR2 is FQNEAQ (reference sequence). As DNA, the CDR3 is TGTGCCAGCAGCCTTCGGACAGGGAAGAGGACAGATACGCAGTATTTT. Translated: CASSLRTGKRTDTQYF.

This chain connects TRBV6-2 or TRBV6-3 to TRBJ1-1; D gene unclear. The CDR3 extends over 13 amino acids. The ends were cut back, 1 base at V and 1 base at J, with 4 bases in the middle. Germline lookup yields CDR1 MNHEY and CDR2 SVGEGT. CDR3 region: CASSYLQNTEAFF. CDR3 nucleotides: TGTGCCAGCAGTTACTTACAGAACACTGAAGCTTTCTTT.

The chain has TRBV29-1 and TRBJ1-2, with D unresolved. The CDR3 is 13 amino acids. From germline, CDR1 is SQVTM and CDR2 ANQGSEA. The V gene lost 4 bases and the J gene lost 2 bases, with 11 bases spanning the gap. Here the CDR3 DNA reads TGCAGCGTTGGCCTCGGAGAAAACTATGGCTACACCTTC. Amino acid sequence: CSVGLGENYGYTF.

The chain couples TRBV5-1 to TRBJ1-1; D is unresolved. The CDR3 is made up of 13 amino acids. CDR1 and CDR2 (germline): SGHRS, YFSETQ. Between the trimmed V and J ends, which lost 6 bases and 3 bases, there was a span of 12 bases. CDR3 residues: CASKVAEDTEAFF. The CDR3 DNA is TGCGCCAGCAAGGTCGCGGAGGACACTGAAGCTTTCTTT.

V is TRBV6-1 and J is TRBJ2-1; weak D call: TRBD1 (6 bases). With 5 bases removed from V and 2 bases from J, the gap between germline ends came to 13 bases. Germline V CDR1 and CDR2: MNHNS, SASEGT. This CDR3 has 15 residues. DNA for the CDR3: TGTGCCAGCAGTTTGGTGGGGGCCGCCTACAATGAGCAGTTCTTC. This gives the protein CASSLVGAAYNEQFF.

The chain joins TRBV11-2 to TRBJ1-1; possible D gene TRBD1, 5 bases. With 0 bases removed from V and 5 bases from J, the gap between germline ends came to 7 bases. In germline, CDR1 is SGHAT, CDR2 FQNNGV. This CDR3 comprises 13 residues. Written as DNA, the CDR3 is TGTGCCAGCAGCTTAGAGGGGGGAACTGAAGCTTTCTTT. Protein product: CASSLEGGTEAFF.

The chain couples TRBV9 to TRBJ2-3; 8 bases fit TRBD2. Germline V gene lookup returns CDR1 SGDLS and CDR2 YYNGEE. This CDR3 comprises 14 residues. The trim removed 2 bases at V and 6 bases at J, leaving 5 bases unmatched. In DNA form, the CDR3 reads TGTGCCAGCAGCGTCAGACTAGCGACTGATACGCAGTATTTT. It is translated as CASSVRLATDTQYF. The variable domain in full, with the rest retrieved from reference TRBV9 and TRBJ2-3, is DSGVTQTPKHLITATGQRVTLRCSPRSGDLSVYWYQQSLDQGLQFLIQYYNGEERAKGNILERFSAQQFPDLHSELNLSSLELGDSALYFCASSVRLATDTQYFGPGTRLTVL.

This clone was recorded once. One end of the junction does not line up with germline, which may come from a read error. This rearrangement joins TRBV5-1 to TRBJ2-2, with TRBD1 matching 7 bases. Germline values: CDR1 SGHRS, CDR2 YFSETQ. The CDR3 runs 13 residues. The CDR3 here is CASSFGTAGELFF. The CDR3 nucleotides read TGCGCCAGCAGCTTCGGGACAGCCGGCGAGCTGTTTTTT.

The chain couples TRBV21-1 to TRBJ1-2; the D call of TRBD1 is as the table states it, not checked on the DNA. TRBV21-1 has pseudogene status. The CDR3 consists of 17 residues. CDR3: CASSDIRQHPLSYGYTF. The CDR3 DNA is TGTGCCAGCAGCGATATAAGACAGCATCCTTTATCCTATGGCTACACCTTC.

V and J are TRBV6-4 and TRBJ1-4, with 8 bases lining up with TRBD1. Germline CDR1 reads MRHNA; CDR2 reads SNTAGT. V lost 5 bases and J lost 7; bases outside the gene matches: 6. This CDR3 is built from 14 residues. For the CDR3, the DNA is TGTGCCAGCAGTACAGACAGGGGAGGTGAAAAACTGTTTTTT. This translates into CASSTDRGGEKLFF.

This chain connects TRBV5-1 to TRBJ1-1, with TRBD1 matching over 7 bases. The CDR3 consists of 16 residues. CDR1 and CDR2 from the germline V gene are SGHRS and YFSETQ. Trimming removed 3 bases from V and 2 bases from J; junction bases left unmatched: 10. The CDR3 DNA follows: TGCGCCAGCAGCTCCCCGACAGGGACGAAAAACACTGAAGCTTTCTTT. It translates to CASSSPTGTKNTEAFF.

The chain links TRBV24-1 to TRBJ2-1; D is uncertain. Per germline, CDR1 KGHDR and CDR2 SFDVKD. V was cut by 8 bases and J by 0 bases, with 4 bases left in between. The length of the CDR3 is 12 residues. For the CDR3, the DNA is TGTGCCACCAAAAGCTCCTACAATGAGCAGTTCTTC. Encoded protein: CATKSSYNEQFF.

V is TRBV12-3 or TRBV12-4 and J is TRBJ1-1; the match to TRBD1 covers 9 bases. This CDR3 has 13 residues. The V segment lost 8 bases and the J segment 0 bases; nucleotides outside the gene matches: 1. The CDR3 is CASGQGLNTEAFF. CDR3 bases: TGTGCCAGCGGACAGGGGCTGAACACTGAAGCTTTCTTT.

The V call is TRBV5-6, the J call TRBJ2-5; weak D call: TRBD2 (6 bases). V lost 4 bases and J 5 bases, leaving 15 bases between the germline ends. Germline values: CDR1 SGHDT, CDR2 YYEEEE. The length of the CDR3 is 14 residues. DNA of the CDR3: TGTGCCAGCAGCGAGGAAGCGGGTAGGGAGACCCAGTACTTC. Translation: CASSEEAGRETQYF.

The chain recombines TRBV5-5 with TRBJ1-6, with 8 bases identical to TRBD1. V shed 6 bases, J shed 9 bases, and the junction held 8 bases outside the gene matches. The V gene's germline CDR1 is SGHKS and CDR2 YYEKEE (reference sequence). There are 14 residues in the CDR3. The CDR3 DNA sequence: TGTGCCAGCAACCCACAGGGGGTGGGTTCACCCCTCCACTTT. Translation: CASNPQGVGSPLHF.

The chain combines TRBV5-1 with TRBJ1-2, with a tentative D call TRBD1 (5 bases). V was clipped by 0 bases and J by 4 bases, with 13 bases between them. CDR1 and CDR2 from the germline V gene are SGHRS and YFSETQ. The CDR3 has 15 amino acids. CDR3 DNA sequence: TGCGCCAGCAGCTTGGACGGGGCGTTTAGCTATGGCTACACCTTC. As protein: CASSLDGAFSYGYTF.

The CDR3, as DNA: TGTGCCAGTAGTATATTGGACGCGCTCAATGAGCAGTTCTTC. It codes for CASSILDALNEQFF. The chain couples TRBV19 to TRBJ2-1; D ambiguous. Germline V CDR1 and CDR2: LNHDA, SQIVND (reference sequence). The ends were cut back, 2 bases at V and 6 bases at J, with 11 bases in the middle. The CDR3 loop spans 14 amino acids.

The chain uses TRBV7-9 and TRBJ1-6; 9 nucleotides agree with TRBD1. The CDR3 is made up of 15 amino acids. In germline, CDR1 is SEHNR, CDR2 FQNEAQ (reference sequence). V was clipped by 5 bases and J by 7 bases; unmatched bases: 6. The CDR3 region has the DNA TGTGCCAGCAGCGCGACGACAGGGGGAAATTCACCCCTCCACTTT. This sequence encodes CASSATTGGNSPLHF.

This sequence joins TRBV19 and TRBJ1-6; possible D gene TRBD1, 6 bases. V shed 7 bases and J shed 9 bases, with 10 bases lying between them. The CDR3 has 12 amino acids. Germline V CDR1 and CDR2: LNHDA, SQIVND (reference sequence). CDR3: CASNTGTSPLHF. For the CDR3, the DNA is TGTGCCAGTAACACAGGGACTTCACCCCTCCACTTT.

The CDR3 DNA is TGTGCCAGCAGCTTGACAGGGGACACTGAAGCTTTCTTT. Translation: CASSLTGDTEAFF. This sequence joins TRBV7-9 and TRBJ1-1; 8 nucleotides match TRBD1. Germline V lookup: CDR1 SEHNR, CDR2 FQNEAQ (reference sequence). After removal of 3 bases from V and 3 bases from J, the junction contained 0 bases not matched to a gene. This CDR3 region has 13 residues. The whole variable domain, remainder taken from reference TRBV7-9 and TRBJ1-1, is DTGVSQNPRHKITKRGQNVTFRCDPISEHNRLYWYRQTLGQGPEFLTYFQNEAQLEKSRLLSDRFSAERPKGSFSTLEIQRTEQGDSAMYLCASSLTGDTEAFFGQGTRLTVV.

The chain joins TRBV7-9 to TRBJ2-1, with D unresolved. Trimming took 3 bases from V and 6 from J, leaving 15 bases between them. CDR1 is SEHNR and CDR2 is FQNEAQ in the germline V gene (reference sequence). The CDR3 consists of 15 residues. As DNA, the CDR3 is TGTGCCAGCAGCTTTACGTTAGGCGGAAGCAATGAGCAGTTCTTC. Its translation: CASSFTLGGSNEQFF.

Here the CDR3 DNA reads TGTGCCAGCAGCCAAGAAGTGGGTGAAGGGGGGTGGTACGAGCAGTACTTC. Protein sequence: CASSQEVGEGGWYEQYF. The chain links TRBV3-1 (or the pseudogene TRBV3-2) to TRBJ2-7; D is possibly TRBD1 or TRBD2 (6 bases each). The CDR3 runs 17 residues. V lost 0 bases and J 4 bases, leaving 19 bases between the germline ends. CDR1 is LGHDT and CDR2 is YNNKEL in the germline V gene (reference sequence).

The gene calls are TRBV7-8 and TRBJ2-3; 10 bases fit TRBD1. V trimming: 3 bases; J trimming: 4 bases; junction bases outside the gene matches: 4. Germline V gene data show CDR1 as SGHVS and CDR2 as FQNEAQ. The CDR3 covers 15 residues. CDR3 DNA: TGTGCCAGCAGCTTCTACGGACAGGGGGCAGATACGCAGTATTTT. It specifies CASSFYGQGADTQYF.

The rearrangement links TRBV5-1 to TRBJ1-1; a weak D match, TRBD1 (5 bases). Germline V gene data show CDR1 as SGHRS and CDR2 as YFSETQ. Trimming shortened V by 0 bases and J by 0 bases, and 9 bases separated the two germline ends. The CDR3 has 15 amino acids. This CDR3 is CASSLAPGMNTEAFF. The CDR3 DNA reads TGCGCCAGCAGCTTGGCGCCAGGGATGAACACTGAAGCTTTCTTT.

This chain's CDR3 is CASSYGGASYEQYF. The CDR3 DNA reads as TGTGCCAGCAGTTACGGGGGAGCTTCCTACGAGCAGTACTTC. The chain is built from TRBV6-5 and TRBJ2-7, with D possibly called TRBD1 or TRBD2 (5 bases each). The V and J ends lost 2 bases and 1 base respectively, with 9 bases between them. Per the germline V gene, CDR1 is MNHEY and CDR2 is SVGAGI. The CDR3 is made up of 14 amino acids.

This clone has just one count. The V gene is TRBV12-2, the J gene TRBJ2-5; no check of the table's D call, TRBD2, against the DNA was made. TRBV12-2 is labeled a pseudogene. CDR3 length: 19 amino acids. The CDR3 DNA follows: TGTGCAAGTCGCTTGAGACTAGCGGGGGGCCATGAGTACCAAGAGACCCAGTACTTC. Its protein product is CASRLRLAGGHEYQETQYF.

The chain carries TRBV15 and TRBJ1-6, with 8 bases fitting TRBD1. The CDR3 runs 16 residues. Germline CDR1 and CDR2: LNHNV and YYDKDF (reference sequence). The V segment lost 5 bases and the J segment 8 bases; nucleotides outside the gene matches: 11. CDR3 coding DNA: TGTGCCACCAGCGACCGATTCGACAGGGGACATTCACCCCTCCACTTT. Translated: CATSDRFDRGHSPLHF.